The TCR beta chain described here comes from a study of regulatory dendritic cells for organ transplantation (TCRdb year 2017). Study-wide context: Regulatory dendritic cells were generated from monocytes cultured with vitamin D3 on days 0 and 4 and IL-10 on day 4. On day 6, LPS was added to the DC cultures to test how the DCs responded to a strong maturation-inducing agent. Sorted naive and memory CD4+ and CD8+ T cells had their TCRbeta repertoires sequenced both before and after allostimulation with either regulatory or mature dendritic cells. Points the paper makes about the study in general: Repertoires were highly diverse in naive CD4+ and CD8+ T cells, less diverse in memory cells, and most oligoclonal in memory CD8+ cells. Among the resting subsets, the most alloreactive TCR clonotypes were found in memory CD8+ T cells. Allostimulation expanded memory CD8+ clones in both subjects, but regulatory dendritic cells appeared to induce more limited expansion than mature dendritic cells. Sequencing was done in only two subjects, and the authors reported considerable heterogeneity between individuals in the alloreactive memory CD8+ T cell pool.

Concerning this clone: The clone's antigen remains unknown. No much larger clone exists at a distance of one base, and base qualities are not known.

The V and J ends are trimmed by 5 bases and 5 bases, leaving 18 bases between them. The germline V gene (reference sequence) sets CDR1 to SGHKS and CDR2 to YYEKEE. Taken from cysteine to phenylalanine, the CDR3 has 15 residues. Here the CDR3 DNA is all that survives: 45 bases in frame from base 1. Multiplexed two-step PCR with Vbeta-specific forward primers and Jbeta-specific reverse primers was used to amplify TCRbeta CDR3 regions. The TCRbeta libraries were sequenced on an Illumina instrument via the immunoSEQ service. In the authors' own workflow: IMGT annotation was used to assign V, D and J genes, and synthetic CDR3 analogues were used to correct the counts for multiplex PCR bias. The immunoSEQ Analyzer calculated repertoire clonality as one minus the normalized Shannon entropy. Whether a clone counted as expanded was decided by Fisher's exact test with Benjamini-Hochberg false discovery rate control and a two-tailed cutoff of P<0.01. TCRdb re-hosts the immuneACCESS table, in-frame sequences only. Its copies lack some clones; in the studies checked, an unresolved V gene accounts for under half of them, and the cause for the rest is not known. The V and J calls and clone size are taken from that table; D and trimming were inferred from the DNA. Present in this sample are 15,000 to 20,000 clones, around 85% of which were seen just once. 2.5% to 4% of the sample rests with the top ten.

Sorted T cell subsets were CFSE-labeled and co-cultured for around five days with allogeneic regulatory or mature dendritic cells at a 1:10 DC:T ratio. Naive T cells were sorted as CD45RA+ and memory T cells as CD45RO+ CD4+ or CD8+ cells by FACS. The T cells used for TCR sequencing were obtained from a couple of healthy control subjects. The Qiagen DNeasy Blood & Tissue Kit was used for extraction of genomic DNA. The chain joins TRBV5-5 to TRBJ2-3; a tentative D call is TRBD2 (5 bases match). The origin of this receptor is a human donor in good health. The sequenced sample consisted of memory CD4+ T cells from blood cultured with regulatory dendritic cells. This specimen's cell subset or site label, interpreted: CD45RO+ memory T cells. The CDR3 region reads CASRPIGVYEDTQYF. The nucleotide sequence reads as follows: TGTGCCAGCAGACCTATCGGGGTATATGAAGATACGCAGTATTTT.